This TCR beta chain was found in a study of TIL therapy for anti-PD-1-resistant metastatic lung cancer (dated by TCRdb to about 2021). For the study in its entirety: Tumors were collected before any PD-1/PD-L1 blockade, after which patients were given nivolumab, and patients who progressed were given lymphodepletion, an infusion of expanded TIL and IL-2. T cell receptor beta sequencing of tumor and peripheral blood was used to follow clonotypes across the tumor, the expanded TIL product and serial blood samples. The cohort was predominantly lung adenocarcinoma, with a handful of EGFR-mutant and two ALK-rearranged tumors, and half of patients were current or former smokers. Enrolled patients had a median age of around 49 years (range about 35-80) and a median tumor PD-L1 proportion score of around 5.9%. Across the cohort, whole-exome sequencing showed a median non-synonymous tumor mutation burden of more than 1.3 mutations per megabase.

About this clone itself: Its antigen is not yet known. Within one base of it there is no much larger clone, and no base qualities were kept.

This specimen's time point label, interpreted: pre-treatment sample, taken before nivolumab and TIL therapy. Adults with stage 4 NSCLC were enrolled from October 2017 to January 2020 in a dual-center phase I trial. Samples came from a single-arm, open-label phase I trial of tumor-infiltrating lymphocyte therapy with nivolumab in advanced non-small cell lung cancer. Blood mononuclear cells from EDTA tubes were separated on a Ficoll gradient and snap-frozen as pellets, and DNA was extracted from the cells using a Qiagen mini-prep kit. Study-wide conclusions, independent of this receptor: Clonotypes from the infused TIL partially replaced the baseline peripheral repertoire and then declined over months, and persistence showed no apparent association with response. The cohort was highly selected, including more treatment-naive, never-smoker and oncogene-addicted patients than is typical, which limits generalizability. The study protocol defined all tumor marker inferences as exploratory.

Reading the germline V gene (reference sequence) gives CDR1 SGHNT and CDR2 YYREEE. The CDR3 has 13 amino acids, counting the end cysteine and phenylalanine. The retained sequence is limited to the CDR3, 39 bases, with the frame set at the first base. V ends up 2 bases short and J 5 bases short, with an unmatched junction base count of 3. TCR beta CDR3 regions were amplified from genomic DNA by bias-controlled multiplex PCR with the immunoSEQ v3 hsTCRB kit. TCR libraries were sequenced on an Illumina NextSeq 500 to 2 million or so read pairs for survey level or roughly 5-6.5 million for deep level. As for how the authors treated the data: V, D and J genes were assigned, non-productive sequences were removed, and clonality was reported by immunoSEQ Analyzer software. To compare repertoires between infused TIL and blood, productive Simpson clonality was used along with the Morisita overlap index of productive TRB rearrangements. The absolute count of a clonotype in blood was estimated by multiplying the lymphocyte count by the CD3+ fraction and by the productive frequency of the clone. Here the immuneACCESS table is served through TCRdb, limited to in-frame sequences with V and J called. Missing clones are a known gap in these copies; in checked studies unresolved V genes cover under half, and the rest lacks a known reason. That table is the source of V, J and clone size, and D and trimming were worked out from the DNA. Across this sample there are about 53,000 clones, with around 79% seen only once. The ten largest clones add up to about 2% of the sample.

Here the sequenced sample was blood, taken at baseline. The rearrangement joined TRBV5-4 to TRBJ2-7, with 8 middle bases fitting TRBD1. The sequence derives from a person aged 25-85 years with non-small cell lung cancer. The CDR3 corresponds to CASSFQGADEQYF. The DNA sequence is as follows: TGTGCCAGCAGCTTCCAGGGGGCTGACGAGCAGTACTTC.